The next 18 T cell receptor beta chains were all read from a single sample in a study of blood T cell repertoires in COVID-19. TCRdb's copy holds only in-frame clones and misses some; the assay was immunoSEQ multiplex PCR. Found here are 220,000 or so clones, under 90% of them singletons; the top ten hold 3% to 3.5%. The source material was PBMCs or T cells enriched from blood (not recorded which). The receptors here all came from an older woman who had recovered from COVID-19.

This rearrangement joins TRBV2 to TRBJ1-2, with no clear D. Germline loops: CDR1 SNHLY, CDR2 FYNNEI. Trimming took off 4 bases at V and 4 bases at J, with 13 bases between the two ends. CDR3 length: 14 residues. The CDR3 sequence: CASSVLSGGYGYTF. The CDR3 DNA reads TGTGCCAGCAGTGTGCTTAGTGGAGGCTATGGCTACACCTTC.

V is TRBV12-3 or TRBV12-4 and J is TRBJ2-1, with 8 nucleotides matching TRBD2. V shed 7 bases, J shed 6 bases, and the junction held 2 bases outside the gene matches. The CDR3 has 12 amino acids. CDR3 in DNA: TGTGCCAGCAACCGGGGGGGCAATGAGCAGTTCTTC. This encodes CASNRGGNEQFF.

The chain is built from TRBV7-2 and TRBJ1-4; D gene ambiguous. V gave up 4 bases and J gave up 6 bases, with 15 bases separating them. The CDR3 loop spans 15 amino acids. CDR1 is SGHTA, CDR2 FQGNSA, per germline. This chain's CDR3 is CASSSQASHDEKLFF. The CDR3 DNA reads as TGTGCCAGCAGCTCCCAGGCGTCCCACGATGAAAAACTGTTTTTT. The variable domain in full, completed from reference TRBV7-2 and TRBJ1-4, reads GAGVSQSPSNKVTEKGKDVELRCDPISGHTALYWYRQSLGQGLEFLIYFQGNSAPDKSGLPSDRFSAERTGGSVSTLTIQRTQQEDSAVYLCASSSQASHDEKLFFGSGTQLSVL.

This chain links TRBV4-3 with TRBJ1-3, with D possibly being TRBD1 (6 bases). The germline V gene has CDR1 LGHNA and CDR2 YSLEER. The CDR3 sequence is 16 residues long. Trimming removed 2 bases at V and 1 base at J, with 12 bases between. For the CDR3, the DNA is TGCGCCAGCAGCCAAAACCCCCAGGGGTCTGGAAACACCATATATTTT. It specifies CASSQNPQGSGNTIYF.

V gene TRBV4-1 combines with J gene TRBJ2-5; D not certain. Germline V CDR1 and CDR2: MGHRA, YSYEKL. V lost 0 bases and J lost 0, with 14 bases in between. This CDR3 region has 17 residues. The CDR3 DNA follows: TGCGCCAGCAGCCAAGACCCCGGCAGGCTATACCAAGAGACCCAGTACTTC. Its protein is CASSQDPGRLYQETQYF.

A remark on this clone: The germline gene is not matched at one end of the junction; a read error may be the cause. This sequence joins TRBV6-1 and TRBJ2-7; the D call may be TRBD1 or TRBD2 (5 bases each). Germline assignment: CDR1 MNHNS and CDR2 SASEGT. The CDR3 consists of 14 residues. The CDR3 is CASSQAGSSYEQYF. Here the CDR3 DNA reads TGTGCCAGCAGTCAAGCAGGGAGCTCCTACGAGCAGTACTTC.

At least ten counts were recorded for this clone. The rearrangement joins TRBV6-2 or TRBV6-3 to TRBJ1-1, with D perhaps matching TRBD1 (5 bases). V was shortened by 2 bases and J by 4 bases, with 11 bases between the two germline ends. This CDR3 spans 14 amino acids. Germline-derived CDR1 and CDR2 are MNHEY and SVGEGT. In DNA, the CDR3 is TGTGCCAGCAGTTACCCCAGGGTAGGCACTGAAGCTTTCTTT. This gives the protein CASSYPRVGTEAFF.

V usage is TRBV27 and J usage is TRBJ2-7, with 10 nucleotides matching TRBD1. CDR3 length equals 14 residues. V shed 5 bases, J shed 2 bases, and the junction held 3 bases outside the gene matches. CDR1 and CDR2 from the germline V gene are MNHEY and SMNVEV (reference sequence). CDR3 bases: TGTGCCAGCAGTCGGACAGGGGGTGCCTACGAGCAGTACTTC. Translating gives CASSRTGGAYEQYF.

The rearrangement joins TRBV27 to TRBJ1-2, with 9 bases identical to TRBD1. Germline V gene sequence: CDR1 MNHEY, CDR2 SMNVEV (reference sequence). V shed 7 bases and J 4 bases; nucleotides not matched to a gene: 10. This CDR3 has 15 residues. This CDR3 is CASTPVLTGGYGYTF. CDR3 DNA sequence: TGTGCCAGCACCCCGGTCTTGACAGGGGGCTATGGCTACACCTTC.

The chain combines TRBV5-6 with TRBJ1-1; 8 positions agree with TRBD1. The CDR3 loop spans 14 amino acids. Trimming took 0 bases from V and 5 from J; bases not matched to a gene: 3. Per germline, CDR1 SGHDT and CDR2 YYEEEE. The CDR3: CASSLDRGLTEAFF. The DNA for the CDR3 is TGTGCCAGCAGCTTGGACAGGGGGTTAACTGAAGCTTTCTTT.

V gene TRBV11-2 combines with J gene TRBJ2-5; tentatively, D is TRBD2 (7 bases). This CDR3 comprises 17 residues. V was clipped by 5 bases and J by 5 bases, with 24 bases between them. Germline V gene data show CDR1 as SGHAT and CDR2 as FQNNGV. The CDR3: CASSPRGGARGWETQYF. In DNA, the CDR3 is TGTGCCAGCAGCCCCCGTGGGGGGGCTAGGGGTTGGGAGACCCAGTACTTC.

To note about this clone: Distinct nucleotide sequences in the sample also encode this CDR3. The CDR3 spells CASSYSSSYEQYF. The CDR3 DNA is TGTGCCAGCAGTTACTCGAGTAGCTACGAGCAGTACTTC. V gene TRBV6-5 combines with J gene TRBJ2-7; D uncertain. The V gene's germline CDR1 is MNHEY and CDR2 SVGAGI. V was trimmed by 0 bases and J by 3 bases, leaving 6 bases between them. The CDR3 consists of 13 residues.

This clone has more than one count but fewer than ten. The CDR3 region is CASIRGQNTEAFF. The CDR3 nucleotides read TGTGCCAGCATCCGGGGACAGAACACTGAAGCTTTCTTT. The chain carries TRBV6-6 and TRBJ1-1, with a possible D match to TRBD1 (6 bases). Per the germline V gene, CDR1 is MNHNY and CDR2 is SVGAGI (reference sequence). The ends were cut back, 7 bases at V and 1 base at J, with 10 bases in the middle. The CDR3 has 13 amino acids.

The chain joins TRBV11-2 to TRBJ1-2; D perhaps matches TRBD1 (5 bases). The CDR3 sequence is 14 residues long. Deletions cut 0 bases from V and 5 bases from J, with 10 bases between. Looked up from germline, CDR1 is SGHAT and CDR2 is FQNNGV. CDR3 bases: TGTGCCAGCAGCTTAGACACAGGCCCATATGGCTACACCTTC. This codes for CASSLDTGPYGYTF. Based on the CDR3 plus reference TRBV11-2 and TRBJ1-2, the full variable domain is EAGVAQSPRYKIIEKRQSVAFWCNPISGHATLYWYQQILGQGPKLLIQFQNNGVVDDSQLPKDRFSAERLKGVDSTLKIQPAKLEDSAVYLCASSLDTGPYGYTFGSGTRLTVV.

The chain joins TRBV24-1 to TRBJ1-3; 7 bases are a match to TRBD1. This CDR3 is built from 16 residues. V lost 3 bases to trimming and J lost 4 bases; unmatched junction nucleotides: 8. Germline V gene sequence: CDR1 KGHDR, CDR2 SFDVKD. The DNA for the CDR3 is TGTGCCACCAGTGATGTATGGACAGGAAGAGGAAACACCATATATTTT. Protein sequence: CATSDVWTGRGNTIYF.

This chain links TRBV5-1 with TRBJ2-7, with 7 bases identical to TRBD1. The CDR3 runs 14 residues. V dropped 6 bases and J dropped 5; count of bases not matched to a gene: 11. From germline, CDR1 is SGHRS and CDR2 YFSETQ. The CDR3 here is CASNLQGLSHEQYF. In DNA form, the CDR3 reads TGCGCCAGCAACCTACAGGGGTTGTCCCACGAGCAGTACTTC.

The chain carries TRBV24-1 and TRBJ1-5; possibly TRBD1 for D (6 bases). Germline CDR1 and CDR2: KGHDR and SFDVKD. Trimming shortened V by 4 bases and J by 4 bases, and 13 bases separated the two germline ends. There are 15 residues in the CDR3. The CDR3 loop reads CATSEMTGPNQPQHF. In DNA form, the CDR3 reads TGTGCCACCAGTGAGATGACAGGACCAAATCAGCCCCAGCATTTT.

V usage is TRBV28 and J usage is TRBJ1-1; 7 bases are a match to TRBD1. The germline CDR1 and CDR2 sequences are MDHEN and SYDVKM. Trimming removed 5 bases from V and 0 bases from J; junction bases left unmatched: 3. The CDR3 runs to 14 residues. The CDR3 DNA sequence: TGTGCCAGCAGTGGGGGGACAGTGAACACTGAAGCTTTCTTT. Amino acids: CASSGGTVNTEAFF.